Listed here are 18 T cell receptor beta chains from one sample, sequenced in a study of cytomegalovirus exposure and HLA in healthy donors. The study ran its PCR with 60 Vbeta and 13 Jbeta primers. Only in-frame clones appear in the TCRdb table, and some are missing; sequencing was by immunoSEQ multiplex PCR. Of some 150,000 clones in the sample, roughly 64% were seen once. Material: PBMCs. These receptors came from a woman in her 30s in good health and CMV-seropositive.

The sample holds one count of this clone. V and J are TRBV6-5 and TRBJ2-7; the match to TRBD2 covers 8 bases. The CDR3 consists of 15 residues. V dropped 5 bases and J dropped 2; count of bases not matched to a gene: 8. The V gene's germline CDR1 is MNHEY and CDR2 SVGAGI. CDR3 in amino acids: CASSGAGGSTYEQYF. The CDR3 nucleotides read TGTGCCAGCAGTGGGGCGGGAGGCTCCACCTACGAGCAGTACTTC.

CDR3 nucleotides: TGCAGTGCTGGGGCGAACTATGGCTACACCTTC. It codes for CSAGANYGYTF. The chain has TRBV20-1 and TRBJ1-2; a weak D match, TRBD1 (5 bases). Germline V CDR1 and CDR2: DFQATT, SNEGSKA (reference sequence). Trimming cost V 5 bases and J 2 bases, with 6 bases left between them. This CDR3 has 11 residues.

The chain uses TRBV5-1 and TRBJ2-1; D gene uncertain. Per germline, CDR1 SGHRS and CDR2 YFSETQ. Trimming took 2 bases from V and 6 from J, leaving 15 bases between them. This CDR3 contains 15 residues. The CDR3 DNA sequence: TGCGCCAGCAGCTTTATATTTGGGCAGGTCAATGAGCAGTTCTTC. Translated, it gives CASSFIFGQVNEQFF.

The chain couples TRBV30 to TRBJ1-1; no reliable D call. Germline-derived CDR1 and CDR2 are GTSNPN and SVGIG (reference sequence). The CDR3 length is 12 residues. V gave up 2 bases and J gave up 3 bases, with 7 bases separating them. The CDR3 DNA sequence: TGTGCCTGGAGTCCCCCTTACACTGAAGCTTTCTTT. It yields the protein CAWSPPYTEAFF.

The V and J genes are TRBV11-2 and TRBJ1-1; 11 bases are a match to TRBD1. The ends lost 4 bases at V and 3 bases at J; junction bases unmatched: 10. The CDR3 has 17 amino acids. Looked up from germline, CDR1 is SGHAT and CDR2 is FQNNGV. The CDR3 DNA is TGTGCCAGCAGCTCTAGGACAGGGGGCATAAGTCACACTGAAGCTTTCTTT. Its protein is CASSSRTGGISHTEAFF.

This clone was counted a few times. The chain combines TRBV19 with TRBJ2-5, with D perhaps matching TRBD1 (7 bases). The CDR3 sequence is 16 residues long. CDR1 is LNHDA, CDR2 SQIVND, per germline (reference sequence). The V and J ends lost 3 bases and 5 bases respectively, with 19 bases between them. The CDR3 DNA reads TGTGCCAGTAGTATGTATCAGGGGGACTCCGGGGAGACCCAGTACTTC. Protein: CASSMYQGDSGETQYF.

This sequence joins TRBV5-1 and TRBJ1-2; 7 nucleotides agree with TRBD1. This CDR3 is built from 14 residues. Germline CDR1 and CDR2: SGHRS and YFSETQ. The ends lost 4 bases at V and 6 bases at J; junction bases unmatched: 9. The CDR3 DNA reads as TGCGCCAGCAGCCCTCGGACAGGTGAAGATGGCTACACCTTC. It translates to CASSPRTGEDGYTF.

The J gene is TRBJ1-6, the V gene TRBV4-1; the D gene is possibly TRBD1 (6 bases). CDR1 is MGHRA, CDR2 YSYEKL, per germline. The CDR3 has 15 amino acids. V gave up 0 bases and J gave up 10 bases, with 13 bases separating them. The CDR3 is CASSQDLQGQSPLHF. In DNA, the CDR3 is TGCGCCAGCAGCCAAGATCTCCAGGGGCAGTCACCCCTCCACTTT.

The V and J genes are TRBV28 and TRBJ1-1; D uncertain. Between the trimmed V and J ends, which lost 5 bases and 1 base, there was a span of 11 bases. CDR1 and CDR2 (germline): MDHEN, SYDVKM. This CDR3 region has 14 residues. In DNA form, the CDR3 reads TGTGCCAGCAGTCCGAGCACTCGGAACACTGAAGCTTTCTTT. Translated, it gives CASSPSTRNTEAFF.

The chain is built from TRBV5-4 and TRBJ2-1; 16 nucleotides match TRBD2. Germline values: CDR1 SGHNT, CDR2 YYREEE (reference sequence). The CDR3 is 16 amino acids. The ends lost 3 bases at V and 12 bases at J; junction bases unmatched: 9. CDR3 nucleotides: TGTGCCAGCAGCTGGGGGACTAGCGGGAGGGGGCCTATGCAGTTCTTC. This codes for CASSWGTSGRGPMQFF.

This clone is a singleton in its sample. The chain recombines TRBV11-2 with TRBJ2-7, with D perhaps matching TRBD1 (5 bases). The germline CDR1 and CDR2 sequences are SGHAT and FQNNGV. V was shortened by 1 base and J by 6 bases, with 16 bases between the two germline ends. There are 15 residues in the CDR3. The CDR3 nucleotides read TGTGCCAGCAGCTTAGGGGCAGGGATGGTTTCCGAGCAGTACTTC. Its translation is CASSLGAGMVSEQYF.

In its sample, this clone was seen a few times. The J gene is TRBJ2-1, the V gene TRBV7-6; TRBD2 might be the D (5 bases). V lost 0 bases to trimming and J lost 9 bases, with 9 bases between them. The CDR3 extends over 13 amino acids. Germline CDR1 reads SGHVS; CDR2 reads FNYEAQ. The CDR3 loop is CASSLAEVTEQFF. The CDR3 bases are TGTGCCAGCAGCTTAGCGGAGGTAACTGAGCAGTTCTTC.

The V and J genes are TRBV30 and TRBJ1-4; D is perhaps TRBD1 (5 bases). This CDR3 has 16 amino acids. From germline, CDR1 is GTSNPN and CDR2 SVGIG (reference sequence). V shed 0 bases and J shed 7 bases, with 18 bases lying between them. The CDR3 DNA sequence: TGTGCCTGGAGTGTACTTGGGGCGCGTTTGGGTGAAAAACTGTTTTTT. This translates into CAWSVLGARLGEKLFF.

V and J are TRBV5-6 and TRBJ2-4; the D gene is possibly TRBD2 (5 bases). The CDR3 spans 16 residues. CDR1 SGHDT and CDR2 YYEEEE come from the germline V gene. V was trimmed by 0 bases and J by 3 bases, leaving 13 bases between them. CDR3 loop: CASSLGLSVHKNIQYF. CDR3 DNA sequence: TGTGCCAGCAGCTTGGGCCTTAGCGTACACAAAAACATTCAGTACTTC. The entire variable domain, with the rest obtained from reference TRBV5-6 and TRBJ2-4, is as follows: DAGVTQSPTHLIKTRGQQVTLRCSPKSGHDTVSWYQQALGQGPQFIFQYYEEEERQRGNFPDRFSGHQFPNYSSELNVNALLLGDSALYLCASSLGLSVHKNIQYFGAGTRLSVL.

This chain connects TRBV29-1 to TRBJ2-7, with TRBD1 matching 7 bases. V was clipped by 4 bases and J by 0 bases; unmatched bases: 6. From germline, CDR1 is SQVTM and CDR2 ANQGSEA. The CDR3 extends over 14 amino acids. CDR3 residues: CSVVGGTHSYEQYF. CDR3 bases: TGCAGCGTTGTAGGGGGCACACACTCCTACGAGCAGTACTTC.

The chain carries TRBV28 and TRBJ2-2, with TRBD2 matching over 11 bases. Per germline, CDR1 MDHEN and CDR2 SYDVKM. The CDR3 loop spans 14 amino acids. J gave up 6 bases and V 8 bases, and 5 bases lay outside the gene matches. The CDR3 spells CASLTSGGSGELFF. The CDR3 nucleotides are TGTGCCAGCCTCACTAGCGGGGGTTCCGGGGAGCTGTTTTTT.

This clone turned up a few times. The gene calls are TRBV10-3 and TRBJ1-3, with 9 nucleotides matching TRBD1. The CDR3 is 19 amino acids. The V and J ends lost 6 bases and 0 bases, in that order; junction bases with no gene match: 15. Germline CDR1 is ENHRY and CDR2 is SYGVKD. This CDR3 is CAIRPGTGMSGDSGNTIYF. The CDR3 DNA is TGTGCCATCAGACCCGGGACAGGGATGTCAGGAGACTCTGGAAACACCATATATTTT.

The chain combines TRBV6-1 with TRBJ1-6; 7 bases align to TRBD1. The ends lost 10 bases at V and 7 bases at J; junction bases unmatched: 13. Germline V gene sequence: CDR1 MNHNS, CDR2 SASEGT. The CDR3 loop spans 15 amino acids. The CDR3 DNA reads as TGTGCCATCCAGGACAGGTCGTTGAGCAATTCACCCCTCCACTTT. The encoded protein is CAIQDRSLSNSPLHF.